Below are 11 T cell receptor beta chains sequenced from a single sample in a study of early T cells in non-severe SARS-CoV-2 infection. TCRdb recomputed calls from the 5' RACE reads with MiXCR, one row per CDR3 protein. The table includes some 26,000 distinct CDR3 sequences, 4.4% detected once. The sequenced sample was whole blood. The receptors were sampled from an adult who was a healthcare worker with PCR-confirmed SARS-CoV-2 infection or an uninfected control (not recorded which).

The sample holds many counts of this clonotype. The CDR3 nucleotides are TGTGCCAGCAGCTACAGGGGGCGGGATGAGCAGTTCTTC. Translation: CASSYRGRDEQFF. This chain connects TRBV9 to TRBJ2-1; 9 positions match TRBD1. The CDR3 sequence is 13 residues long. Unmatched junction bases numbered 4, after V lost 4 bases and J lost 8 bases. Germline CDR1 and CDR2: SGDLS and YYNGEE.

This clonotype came up many times. The chain has TRBV4-3 and TRBJ2-3; 9 bases fit TRBD2. CDR3 size: 17 residues. Germline V gene data show CDR1 as LGHNA and CDR2 as YSLEER. V dropped 2 bases and J dropped 2; count of bases not matched to a gene: 8. The CDR3 loop reads CASSQQASGDHTDTQYF. The CDR3 coding sequence is TGCGCCAGCAGCCAACAGGCTAGCGGGGACCACACAGATACGCAGTATTTT.

This clonotype was recorded at least ten times. This chain connects TRBV7-3 to TRBJ2-6; 9 nucleotides match TRBD1. Germline CDR1 is SGHTA and CDR2 is FQGTGA. V was clipped by 2 bases and J by 3 bases; unmatched bases: 5. There are 17 residues in the CDR3. In nucleotides, the CDR3 is TGTGCCAGCAGCTTAGGAGGGACAGGGTATGGGGCCAACGTCCTGACTTTC. Translated, it gives CASSLGGTGYGANVLTF.

This clonotype was found many times. The chain joins TRBV5-1 to TRBJ2-1; 8 nucleotides align to TRBD2. Germline loops: CDR1 SGHRS, CDR2 YFSETQ. This CDR3 is built from 16 residues. J gave up 3 bases and V 0 bases, and 5 bases lay outside the gene matches. The DNA of the CDR3 is TGCGCCAGCAGCTTGGAATTAGCGGGAAGCTACAATGAGCAGTTCTTC. It translates to CASSLELAGSYNEQFF.

This clonotype occurred a few times. The chain is built from TRBV20-1 and TRBJ2-2; 12 positions match TRBD2. Trimming cost V 0 bases and J 7 bases; bases outside gene matches: 6. This CDR3 has 16 residues. The germline V gene encodes CDR1 DFQATT and CDR2 SNEGSKA (reference sequence). The CDR3 loop reads CSARDALAGGDGELFF. The CDR3 DNA is TGCAGTGCTAGAGATGCCCTAGCGGGAGGGGACGGGGAGCTGTTTTTT.

Remarks on this clonotype: A much larger clone sits a single nucleotide away, making a read error possible. The rearrangement joins TRBV6-2 or TRBV6-3 to TRBJ2-1; 13 nucleotides match TRBD2. The length of the CDR3 is 17 residues. Germline V gene sequence: CDR1 MNHEY, CDR2 SVGEGT. CDR3 in DNA: TGTGCCAGCAGTTACCTCAGTGGACTAGCGGGGGACAATGAGCGGTTCTTC. This encodes CASSYLSGLAGDNERFF.

This clonotype was detected only a few times. The chain couples TRBV7-8 to TRBJ2-3; D possibly uses TRBD1 or TRBD2 (7 bases each). The CDR3 is 19 residues long. Trimming removed 5 bases from V and 6 bases from J, with 30 bases in between. Germline values: CDR1 SGHVS, CDR2 FQNEAQ. The CDR3 nucleotides are TGTGCCAGCAGCCTCCTAGGGGTCAGGGGGGGAGGTCAAACGGATACGCAGTATTTT. It codes for CASSLLGVRGGGQTDTQYF.

This clonotype occurred many times. The rearrangement uses TRBV24-1 and TRBJ2-1, with unresolved D. Trimming removed 5 bases from V and 10 bases from J, with 8 bases in between. The length of the CDR3 is 11 residues. Per the germline V gene, CDR1 is KGHDR and CDR2 is SFDVKD. CDR3 sequence (DNA): TGTGCCACCAGTGGATCATTCGAGCAGTTCTTC. Its protein is CATSGSFEQFF.

This clonotype was picked up many times. This chain links TRBV5-1 with TRBJ1-2, with a weak D call TRBD1 (5 bases). With 9 bases removed from V and 7 bases from J, the gap between germline ends came to 25 bases. CDR3 length: 15 residues. Germline CDR1 SGHRS, CDR2 YFSETQ. CDR3 protein: CATRAGGGFPLGYTF. CDR3 coding DNA: TGCGCCACAAGAGCCGGCGGGGGATTTCCTCTTGGCTACACCTTC. The full variable domain, rest sourced from reference TRBV5-1 and TRBJ1-2, is KAGVTQTPRYLIKTRGQQVTLSCSPISGHRSVSWYQQTPGQGLQFLFEYFSETQRNKGNFPGRFSGRQFSNSRSEMNVSTLELGDSALYLCATRAGGGFPLGYTFGSGTRLTVV.

This clonotype was observed a handful of times. This chain uses TRBV4-2 with TRBJ2-3; the match to TRBD2 covers 12 bases. The length of the CDR3 is 16 residues. In germline, CDR1 is LGHNA, CDR2 YNFKEQ. V lost 4 bases to trimming and J lost 5 bases; unmatched junction nucleotides: 7. In DNA, the CDR3 is TGTGCCAGCAGCCCCGGACTAGCGGGAATTGGAGATACGCAGTATTTT. Translated: CASSPGLAGIGDTQYF.

This clonotype was seen repeatedly, ten times or more. The chain uses TRBV7-2 and TRBJ2-1, with D possibly called TRBD1 or TRBD2 (5 bases each). This CDR3 is built from 15 residues. V lost 5 bases and J 0 bases, leaving 11 bases between the germline ends. The germline gives CDR1 SGHTA, CDR2 FQGNSA. CDR3 DNA: TGTGCCAGCAGCACTGGTGGGACCTCCTACAATGAGCAGTTCTTC. Amino acids: CASSTGGTSYNEQFF.